This passage covers 19 T cell receptor beta chains from one sample sequenced in a study of radiotherapy plus CTLA-4 blockade in lung cancer. Some clones are missing from TCRdb's copy, which holds only in-frame ones; the method was immunoSEQ multiplex PCR. The sample consists of about 62,000 clones, roughly three quarters of them appearing once. This specimen consisted of peripheral blood, obtained from a patient treated with radiotherapy plus ipilimumab. The source of these receptors is a human donor with non-small cell lung cancer who had a complete response to radiotherapy plus ipilimumab.

The V call is TRBV15, the J call TRBJ1-3, with D perhaps TRBD1 (5 bases). This CDR3 is 16 amino acids long. Trimming removed 4 bases from V and 0 bases from J, with 13 bases in between. Germline-derived CDR1 and CDR2 are LNHNV and YYDKDF (reference sequence). The DNA of the CDR3 is TGTGCCACCAGCACCGGGGGAGCCCTCTCTGGAAACACCATATATTTT. Encoded protein: CATSTGGALSGNTIYF.

This clone was found once. V is TRBV6-5 and J is TRBJ2-7, with 9 bases fitting TRBD1. From germline, CDR1 is MNHEY and CDR2 SVGAGI. The CDR3 totals 15 residues. J gave up 5 bases and V 6 bases, and 11 bases lay outside the gene matches. In DNA form, the CDR3 reads TGTGCCAGCAGGGACGGCGGGACAGGGTCTAACGAGCAGTACTTC. This translates into CASRDGGTGSNEQYF.

CDR3 amino acids: CASSLFRVRTGFNGYTF. The CDR3 DNA sequence: TGTGCCAGCAGCTTATTCCGGGTACGGACAGGTTTTAATGGCTACACCTTC. The chain carries TRBV11-2 and TRBJ1-2; 7 bases fit TRBD1. The CDR3 is made up of 17 amino acids. With V trimmed by 2 bases and J by 6 bases, 15 bases remained unmatched. Looked up from germline, CDR1 is SGHAT and CDR2 is FQNNGV.

There are a few counts of this clone. V gene TRBV5-1 combines with J gene TRBJ2-2; 9 positions agree with TRBD1. V lost 3 bases, J lost 5 bases, and 8 bases stayed unmatched. CDR3 length equals 16 residues. The germline CDR1 and CDR2 sequences are SGHRS and YFSETQ. The CDR3 DNA is TGCGCCAGCAGCTCATCAGGGACAGGGTGGACCGGGGAGCTGTTTTTT. This sequence encodes CASSSSGTGWTGELFF. The full variable domain, with the rest looked up from reference TRBV5-1 and TRBJ2-2, is KAGVTQTPRYLIKTRGQQVTLSCSPISGHRSVSWYQQTPGQGLQFLFEYFSETQRNKGNFPGRFSGRQFSNSRSEMNVSTLELGDSALYLCASSSSGTGWTGELFFGEGSRLTVL.

The chain carries TRBV6-6 and TRBJ1-2; 12 positions agree with TRBD1. In germline, CDR1 is MNHNY, CDR2 SVGAGI (reference sequence). This CDR3 comprises 15 residues. J lost 7 bases, V lost 1 base, and 4 bases had no gene match. The CDR3 reads CASSYLGQGAAGYTF. In nucleotides, the CDR3 is TGTGCCAGCAGTTACTTGGGACAGGGGGCAGCTGGCTACACCTTC.

V and J are TRBV28 and TRBJ2-3, with 7 bases aligning to TRBD2. The CDR3 is made up of 16 amino acids. J lost 2 bases, V lost 3 bases, and 8 bases had no gene match. Per germline, CDR1 MDHEN and CDR2 SYDVKM. CDR3 sequence reads: CASSFVSGALTDTQYF. CDR3 coding DNA: TGTGCCAGCAGTTTTGTGAGCGGGGCCCTCACAGATACGCAGTATTTT.

The chain has TRBV28 and TRBJ1-4; D is ambiguous. The CDR3 is made up of 13 amino acids. V was trimmed by 3 bases and J by 7 bases, leaving 9 bases between them. Germline V CDR1 and CDR2: MDHEN, SYDVKM. The CDR3 DNA reads as TGTGCCAGCAGTTTGGGAGGGCCTGAAAAACTGTTTTTT. Translated: CASSLGGPEKLFF.

V usage is TRBV5-1 and J usage is TRBJ2-1, with a tentative D call TRBD2 (6 bases). CDR1 is SGHRS and CDR2 is YFSETQ in the germline V gene. Trimming cost V 0 bases and J 2 bases, with 9 bases left between them. The CDR3 sequence is 15 residues long. In nucleotides, the CDR3 is TGCGCCAGCAGCTTGGGCGGGGAGACCTACAATGAGCAGTTCTTC. It specifies CASSLGGETYNEQFF.

CDR3 coding DNA: TGTGCCAGCAGCCGAAGCGGGGTCGGCGGGGAGCTGTTTTTT. This sequence encodes CASSRSGVGGELFF. The chain combines TRBV7-2 with TRBJ2-2; 7 bases match TRBD2. The CDR3 covers 14 residues. From germline, CDR1 is SGHTA and CDR2 FQGNSA. The J segment lost 7 bases and the V segment lost 5 bases, leaving 7 bases of the junction unmatched.

V gene TRBV30 combines with J gene TRBJ1-2, with a weak D call TRBD1 (5 bases). Germline assignment: CDR1 GTSNPN and CDR2 SVGIG (reference sequence). V lost 0 bases and J 8 bases, leaving 13 bases between the germline ends. The CDR3 spans 13 residues. The CDR3 spells CAWSVGQGGGYTF. The CDR3, as DNA: TGTGCCTGGAGTGTAGGCCAGGGCGGCGGCTACACCTTC. Complete variable domain (other parts from reference TRBV30 and TRBJ1-2): SQTIHQWPATLVQPVGSPLSLECTVEGTSNPNLYWYRQAAGRGLQLLFYSVGIGQISSEVPQNLSASRPQDRQFILSSKKLLLSDSGFYLCAWSVGQGGGYTFGSGTRLTVV.

The chain links TRBV19 to TRBJ1-2; TRBD1 matches 8 bases. Germline V gene data show CDR1 as LNHDA and CDR2 as SQIVND (reference sequence). The V gene end was trimmed by 5 bases and the J gene end by 7 bases; junction bases not matched to a gene: 9. The CDR3 is 14 amino acids. The CDR3 bases are TGTGCCAGTAGTTGGACAGGGTTGTTTTCTGGCTACACCTTC. It yields the protein CASSWTGLFSGYTF.

J is TRBJ1-2 and V is TRBV4-3; D is possibly TRBD1 (5 bases). The CDR3 has 13 residues. CDR1 and CDR2 from the germline V gene are LGHNA and YSLEER. The V end lost 0 bases, the J end lost 8 bases, and 10 bases lay between the germline ends. The DNA of the CDR3 is TGCGCCAGCAGCCAAGATGGGGCGCGAGGCTACACCTTC. This codes for CASSQDGARGYTF.

The chain recombines TRBV7-6 with TRBJ2-5; 8 positions match TRBD2. Near its end, the DNA agrees better with TRBJ2-7, so the J call may be wrong. CDR1 and CDR2 (germline): SGHVS, FNYEAQ. This CDR3 region has 14 residues. The CDR3 DNA sequence: TGTGCCAGCAGCTTAGAACTAGCGGACTACGAGCAGTACTTC. Translated, it gives CASSLELADYEQYF.

This rearrangement joins TRBV18 to TRBJ1-4; tentatively, D is TRBD1 (6 bases). Germline CDR1 is KGHSH and CDR2 is LQKENI. This CDR3 is built from 16 residues. V gave up 5 bases and J gave up 0 bases, with 13 bases separating them. CDR3 coding DNA: TGTGCCAGCTCAACCCTCGCAGGGGCAACTAATGAAAAACTGTTTTTT. Translating gives CASSTLAGATNEKLFF. Filled out from reference TRBV18 and TRBJ1-4, the complete variable domain reads NAGVMQNPRHLVRRRGQEARLRCSPMKGHSHVYWYRQLPEEGLKFMVYLQKENIIDESGMPKERFSAEFPKEGPSILRIQQVVRGDSAAYFCASSTLAGATNEKLFFGSGTQLSVL.

In this sample, this clone turned up once. The chain has TRBV19 and TRBJ2-1; D remains ambiguous. CDR1 and CDR2 (germline): LNHDA, SQIVND (reference sequence). The CDR3 totals 13 residues. V shed 4 bases and J shed 7 bases, with 11 bases lying between them. This CDR3 reads CASSNPYLNEQFF. CDR3 DNA: TGTGCCAGTAGTAATCCATACCTAAATGAGCAGTTCTTC.

The chain recombines TRBV19 with TRBJ2-7, with TRBD1 matching 8 bases. The junction had 9 bases not matched to a gene; V was cut back by 6 bases and J by 2 bases. The CDR3 extends over 15 amino acids. In germline, CDR1 is LNHDA, CDR2 SQIVND (reference sequence). The CDR3 is CASSPSGTGAYEQYF. CDR3 nucleotides: TGTGCCAGTAGCCCTTCCGGGACAGGCGCCTACGAGCAGTACTTC.

This clone has only a few counts. This rearrangement joins TRBV6-1 to TRBJ1-3; 7 bases line up with TRBD1. V lost 0 bases to trimming and J lost 8 bases; unmatched junction nucleotides: 16. This CDR3 comprises 18 residues. The V gene's germline CDR1 is MNHNS and CDR2 SASEGT. CDR3 residues: CASSEATNRQGFAYTIYF. CDR3 sequence (DNA): TGTGCCAGCAGTGAAGCGACAAACAGACAGGGATTCGCTTACACCATATATTTT.

The rearrangement uses TRBV5-4 and TRBJ1-1, with D hard to call. The V gene's germline CDR1 is SGHNT and CDR2 YYREEE (reference sequence). This CDR3 spans 13 amino acids. V shed 4 bases and J shed 4 bases, with 11 bases lying between them. CDR3 in DNA: TGTGCCAGCAGCCCGCCCCTGAGCACTGAAGCTTTCTTT. This encodes CASSPPLSTEAFF.

The V gene is TRBV27, the J gene TRBJ2-7; 7 bases map to TRBD2. Germline CDR1 is MNHEY and CDR2 is SMNVEV (reference sequence). V lost 3 bases, J lost 0 bases, and 5 bases stayed unmatched. This CDR3 has 15 amino acids. The CDR3 reads CASSLGGVPSYEQYF. The CDR3, as DNA: TGTGCCAGCAGTTTGGGGGGGGTCCCCTCCTACGAGCAGTACTTC.